The rows below give T cell receptor beta chains drawn from one sample of a study of cytomegalovirus exposure and HLA in healthy donors. Clones were read by immunoSEQ multiplex PCR, and TCRdb kept only the in-frame ones, dropping some. The table has 110,000 to 150,000 clones, 77% seen once. Sample: PBMCs. The receptors here all came from a male donor in good health and CMV-seronegative. The CDR3 runs from the conserved cysteine through the conserved F or W. D genes are given only for firm matches. Clone size is given for some rows only: seen once, a few or many times, or a class if the clone is expanded.

size,J,V,length,D,DNA,CDR3
-,TRBJ2-2,TRBV18,15,-,TGTGCCAGCTCACCACCGGCACAAAACACCGGGGAGCTGTTTTTT,CASSPPAQNTGELFF
few,TRBJ2-7,TRBV14,13,TRBD1,TGTGCCAGCAGCCCCAGGGGGACGTACGAGCAGTACTTC,CASSPRGTYEQYF
-,TRBJ2-1,TRBV4-1,17,TRBD2,TGCGCCAGCAGCCAAGACTCGACTAGCGGGAGCCACAATGAGCAGTTCTTC,CASSQDSTSGSHNEQFF
-,TRBJ2-1,TRBV13,16,TRBD2,TGTGCCAGCAGGCGGGACTACCCCCAAAACTACAATGAGCAGTTCTTC,CASRRDYPQNYNEQFF
-,TRBJ1-2,TRBV25-1,12,TRBD1,TGTGCCACCTCAGGACAGGGCTATGGCTACACCTTC,CATSGQGYGYTF
-,TRBJ2-2,TRBV2,14,TRBD1,TGTGCCCATCGCAGGGGGTTACTCACCGGGGAGCTGTTTTTT,CAHRRGLLTGELFF
once,TRBJ2-3,TRBV5-1,16,-,TGCGCCAGCAGCTTGGACTCGCGGTCCTACACAGATACGCAGTATTTT,CASSLDSRSYTDTQYF
-,TRBJ2-2,TRBV15,17,TRBD1,TGTGCCACCAGCAGGCCAAGGGACAGGGCCGACACCGGGGAGCTGTTTTTT,CATSRPRDRADTGELFF
few,TRBJ2-7,TRBV18,16,TRBD2,TGTGCCAGCTCACCCCGACTAGCGGGGACTAGCCACGAGCAGTACTTC,CASSPRLAGTSHEQYF
-,TRBJ2-1,TRBV5-1,15,TRBD2,TGCGCCAGCAGTCGGGCTAGCGGGAGAGGTGATGAGCAGTTCTTC,CASSRASGRGDEQFF
-,TRBJ2-1,TRBV19,17,TRBD2,TGTGCCAGTAGTATTCTTGGCGGGAGATTAGTGTTCAATGAGCAGTTCTTC,CASSILGGRLVFNEQFF
-,TRBJ1-5,TRBV18,15,-,TGTGCCAGCTCACCCGATTCAGGGGGCAATCAGCCCCAGCATTTT,CASSPDSGGNQPQHF
-,TRBJ2-1,TRBV11-2,12,-,TGTGCCAGCAGCTTAGATAACAATGAGCAGTTCTTC,CASSLDNNEQFF
-,TRBJ2-5,TRBV7-9,13,-,TGTGCCAGCAGTAGAGGGGGAGAGGAGACCCAGTACTTC,CASSRGGEETQYF
-,TRBJ2-5,TRBV6-1,15,-,TGTGCCAGCAGTGAAGCTGGAGGTAGTATGGAGACCCAGTACTTC,CASSEAGGSMETQYF
-,TRBJ1-5,TRBV28,14,-,TGTGCCAGCAGTTTTCGGCAGGGATTTCAGCCCCAGCATTTT,CASSFRQGFQPQHF
few,TRBJ1-4,TRBV5-1,17,-,TGCGCCAGCAGCTTGAGTCAGGCGGGTGCAACTAATGAAAAACTGTTTTTT,CASSLSQAGATNEKLFF